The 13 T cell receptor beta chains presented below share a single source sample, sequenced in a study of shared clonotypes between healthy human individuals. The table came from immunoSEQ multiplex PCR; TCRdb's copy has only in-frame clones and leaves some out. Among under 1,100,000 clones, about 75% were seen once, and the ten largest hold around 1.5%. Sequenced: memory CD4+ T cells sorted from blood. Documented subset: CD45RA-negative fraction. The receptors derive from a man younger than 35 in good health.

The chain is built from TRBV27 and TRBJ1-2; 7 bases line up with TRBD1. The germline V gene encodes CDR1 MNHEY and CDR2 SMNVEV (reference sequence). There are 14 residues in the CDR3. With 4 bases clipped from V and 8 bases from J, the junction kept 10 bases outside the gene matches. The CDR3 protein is CASSSTQGGEGYTF. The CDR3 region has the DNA TGTGCCAGCAGTTCCACTCAGGGGGGTGAGGGCTACACCTTC.

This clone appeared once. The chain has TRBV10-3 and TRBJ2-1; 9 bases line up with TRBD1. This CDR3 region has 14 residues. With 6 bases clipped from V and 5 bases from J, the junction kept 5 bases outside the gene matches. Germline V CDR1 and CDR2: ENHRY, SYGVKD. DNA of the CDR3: TGTGCCATCAGGGACAGGGGAGACAACAATGAGCAGTTCTTC. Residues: CAIRDRGDNNEQFF.

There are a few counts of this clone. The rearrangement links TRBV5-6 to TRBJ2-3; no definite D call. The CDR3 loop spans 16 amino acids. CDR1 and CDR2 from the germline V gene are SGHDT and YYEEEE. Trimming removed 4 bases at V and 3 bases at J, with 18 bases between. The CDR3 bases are TGTGCCAGCAGCCTATTGGTGGGTACTGGGACAGATACGCAGTATTTT. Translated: CASSLLVGTGTDTQYF.

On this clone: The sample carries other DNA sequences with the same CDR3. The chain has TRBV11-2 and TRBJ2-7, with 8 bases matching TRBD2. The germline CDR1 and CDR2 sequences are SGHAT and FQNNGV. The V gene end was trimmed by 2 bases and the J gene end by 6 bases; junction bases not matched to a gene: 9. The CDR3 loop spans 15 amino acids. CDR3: CASSLTTGTSSEQYF. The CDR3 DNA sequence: TGTGCCAGCAGCTTAACCACCGGGACTAGTAGCGAGCAGTACTTC.

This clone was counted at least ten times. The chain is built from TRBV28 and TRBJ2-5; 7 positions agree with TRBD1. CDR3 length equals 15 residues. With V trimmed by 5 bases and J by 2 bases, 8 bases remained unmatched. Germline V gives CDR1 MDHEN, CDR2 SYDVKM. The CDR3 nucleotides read TGTGCCAGCAGTAGGGACAGACAGACTCAAGAGACCCAGTACTTC. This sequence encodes CASSRDRQTQETQYF.

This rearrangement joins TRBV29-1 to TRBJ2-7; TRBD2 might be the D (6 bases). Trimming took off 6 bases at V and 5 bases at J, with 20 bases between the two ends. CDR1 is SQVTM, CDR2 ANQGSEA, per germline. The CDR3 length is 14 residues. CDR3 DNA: TGCAGCGTAATACCGGGACTGCAAACTGACGAGCAGTACTTC. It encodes CSVIPGLQTDEQYF.

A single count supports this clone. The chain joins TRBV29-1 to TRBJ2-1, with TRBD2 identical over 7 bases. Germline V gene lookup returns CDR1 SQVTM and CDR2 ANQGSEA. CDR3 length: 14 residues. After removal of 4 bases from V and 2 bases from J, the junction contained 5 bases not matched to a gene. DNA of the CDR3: TGCAGCGTTGCGGGGGGAGGAACCTACAATGAGCAGTTCTTC. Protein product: CSVAGGGTYNEQFF.

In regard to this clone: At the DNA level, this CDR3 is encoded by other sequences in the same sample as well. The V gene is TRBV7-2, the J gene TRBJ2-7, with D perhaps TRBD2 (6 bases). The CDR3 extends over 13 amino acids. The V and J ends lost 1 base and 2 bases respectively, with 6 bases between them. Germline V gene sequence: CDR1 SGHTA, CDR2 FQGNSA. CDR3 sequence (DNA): TGTGCCAGCAGCTTAGGGAGGGCCTACGAGCAGTACTTC. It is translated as CASSLGRAYEQYF.

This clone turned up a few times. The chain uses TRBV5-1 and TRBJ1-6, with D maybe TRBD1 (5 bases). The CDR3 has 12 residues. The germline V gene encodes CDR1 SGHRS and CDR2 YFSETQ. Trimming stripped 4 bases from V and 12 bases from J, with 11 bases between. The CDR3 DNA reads TGCGCCAGCAGCGAGGGGACTGGACCCCTCCACTTT. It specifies CASSEGTGPLHF.

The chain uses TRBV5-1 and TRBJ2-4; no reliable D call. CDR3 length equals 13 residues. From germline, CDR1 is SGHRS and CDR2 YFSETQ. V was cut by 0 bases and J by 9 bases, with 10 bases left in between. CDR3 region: CASSLDPAGIQYF. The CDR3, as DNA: TGCGCCAGCAGCTTGGATCCAGCCGGCATTCAGTACTTC.

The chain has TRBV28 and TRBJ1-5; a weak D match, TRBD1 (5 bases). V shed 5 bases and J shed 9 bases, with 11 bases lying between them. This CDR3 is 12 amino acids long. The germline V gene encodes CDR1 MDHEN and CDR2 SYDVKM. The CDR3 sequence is CASSLLGLPQHF. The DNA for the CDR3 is TGTGCCAGCAGTCTACTGGGGCTGCCCCAGCATTTT.

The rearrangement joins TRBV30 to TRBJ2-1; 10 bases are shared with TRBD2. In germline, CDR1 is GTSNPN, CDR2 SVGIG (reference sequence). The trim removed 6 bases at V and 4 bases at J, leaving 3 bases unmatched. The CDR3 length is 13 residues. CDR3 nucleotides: TGTGCCTGTTCTAGCGGGGGATACAATGAGCAGTTCTTC. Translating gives CACSSGGYNEQFF.

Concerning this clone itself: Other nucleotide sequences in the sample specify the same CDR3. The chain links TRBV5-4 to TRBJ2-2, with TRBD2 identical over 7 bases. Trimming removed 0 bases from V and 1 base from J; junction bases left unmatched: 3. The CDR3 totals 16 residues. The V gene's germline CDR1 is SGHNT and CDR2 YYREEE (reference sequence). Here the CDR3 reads CASSLGGRGNTGELFF. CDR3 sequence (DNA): TGTGCCAGCAGCTTGGGTGGGAGGGGGAACACCGGGGAGCTGTTTTTT. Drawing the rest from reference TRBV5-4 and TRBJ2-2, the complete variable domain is ETGVTQSPTHLIKTRGQQVTLRCSSQSGHNTVSWYQQALGQGPQFIFQYYREEENGRGNFPPRFSGLQFPNYSSELNVNALELDDSALYLCASSLGGRGNTGELFFGEGSRLTVL.